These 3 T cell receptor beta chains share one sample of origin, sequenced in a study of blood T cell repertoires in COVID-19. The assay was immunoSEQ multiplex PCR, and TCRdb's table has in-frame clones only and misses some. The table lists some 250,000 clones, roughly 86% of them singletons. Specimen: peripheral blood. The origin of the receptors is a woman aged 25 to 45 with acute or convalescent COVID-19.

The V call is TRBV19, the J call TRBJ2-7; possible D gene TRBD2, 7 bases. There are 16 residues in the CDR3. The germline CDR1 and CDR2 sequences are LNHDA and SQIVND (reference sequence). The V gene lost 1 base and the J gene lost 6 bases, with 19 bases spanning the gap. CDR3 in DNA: TGTGCCAGTAGTATAGCCGGGGGGCTGTTGGGGGGCGAGCAGTACTTC. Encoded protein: CASSIAGGLLGGEQYF.

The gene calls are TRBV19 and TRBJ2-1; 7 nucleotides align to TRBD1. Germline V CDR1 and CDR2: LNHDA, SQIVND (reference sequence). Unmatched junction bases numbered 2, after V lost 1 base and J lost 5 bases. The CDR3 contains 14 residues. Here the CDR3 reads CASSIGGQNNEQFF. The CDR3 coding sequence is TGTGCCAGTAGTATAGGGGGACAGAACAATGAGCAGTTCTTC.

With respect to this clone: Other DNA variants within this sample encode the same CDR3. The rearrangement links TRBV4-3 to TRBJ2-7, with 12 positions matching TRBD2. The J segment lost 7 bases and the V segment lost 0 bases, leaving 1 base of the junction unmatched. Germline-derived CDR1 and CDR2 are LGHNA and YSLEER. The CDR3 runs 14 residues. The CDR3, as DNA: TGCGCCAGCAGCCAAGAAACTAGCGGGAGGGAGCAGTACTTC. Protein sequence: CASSQETSGREQYF.